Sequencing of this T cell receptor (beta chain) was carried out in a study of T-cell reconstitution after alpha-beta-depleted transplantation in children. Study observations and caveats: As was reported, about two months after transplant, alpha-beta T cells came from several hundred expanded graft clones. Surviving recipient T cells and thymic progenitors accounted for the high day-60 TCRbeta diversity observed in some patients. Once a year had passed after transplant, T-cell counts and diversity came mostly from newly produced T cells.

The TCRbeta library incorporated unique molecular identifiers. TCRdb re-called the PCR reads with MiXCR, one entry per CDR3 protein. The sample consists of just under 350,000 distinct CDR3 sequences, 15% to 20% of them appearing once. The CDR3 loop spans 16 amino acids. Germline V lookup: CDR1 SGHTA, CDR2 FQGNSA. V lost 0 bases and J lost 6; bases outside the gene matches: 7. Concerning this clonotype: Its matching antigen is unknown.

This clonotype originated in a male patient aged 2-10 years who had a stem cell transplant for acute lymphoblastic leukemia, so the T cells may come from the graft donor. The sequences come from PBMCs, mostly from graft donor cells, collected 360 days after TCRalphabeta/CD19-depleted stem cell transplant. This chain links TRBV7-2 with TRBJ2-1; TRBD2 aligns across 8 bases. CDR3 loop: CASSLAPGGPSNEQFF. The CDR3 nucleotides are TGTGCCAGCAGCTTAGCTCCGGGAGGGCCTAGCAATGAGCAGTTCTTC.